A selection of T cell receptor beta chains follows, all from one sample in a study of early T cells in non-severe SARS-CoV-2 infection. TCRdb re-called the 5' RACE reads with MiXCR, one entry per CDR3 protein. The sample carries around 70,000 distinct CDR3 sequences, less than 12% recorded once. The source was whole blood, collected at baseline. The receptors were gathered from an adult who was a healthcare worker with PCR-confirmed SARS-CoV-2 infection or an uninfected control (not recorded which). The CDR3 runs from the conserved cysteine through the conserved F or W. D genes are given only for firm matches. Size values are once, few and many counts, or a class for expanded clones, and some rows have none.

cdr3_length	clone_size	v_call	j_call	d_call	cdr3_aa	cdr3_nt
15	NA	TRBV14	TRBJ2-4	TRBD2	CASSLEGQGGNIQYF	TGTGCCAGCAGCCTCGAAGGGCAGGGAGGGAACATTCAGTACTTC
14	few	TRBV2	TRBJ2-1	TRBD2	CASTRIAGDNEQFF	TGTGCCAGCACTAGAATAGCGGGAGACAATGAGCAGTTCTTC
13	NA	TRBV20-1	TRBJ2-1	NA	CSARSTGRNEQFF	TGCAGTGCTAGATCCACAGGGCGCAATGAGCAGTTCTTC
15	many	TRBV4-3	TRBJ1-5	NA	CASSQFRGGGQPQHF	TGCGCCAGCAGCCAATTCCGGGGAGGGGGTCAGCCCCAGCATTTT
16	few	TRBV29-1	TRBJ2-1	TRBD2	CSAGVSAGGSYNEQFF	TGCAGCGCCGGAGTATCAGCGGGAGGATCCTACAATGAGCAGTTCTTC
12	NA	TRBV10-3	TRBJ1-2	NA	CAISGTGAGYTF	TGTGCCATCAGTGGTACGGGGGCTGGCTACACCTTC
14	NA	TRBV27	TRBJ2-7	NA	CASSQTVRSYEQYF	TGTGCCAGCAGTCAGACAGTCAGGTCCTACGAGCAGTACTTC
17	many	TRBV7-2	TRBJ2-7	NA	CASSLQAPGTWVYEQYF	TGTGCCAGCAGCCTCCAGGCGCCCGGGACGTGGGTCTACGAGCAGTACTTC
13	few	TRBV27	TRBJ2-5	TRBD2	CASSRSGGETQYF	TGTGCCAGCAGTCGTAGCGGGGGAGAGACCCAGTACTTC
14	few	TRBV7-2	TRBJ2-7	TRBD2	CASSIERGLYEQYF	TGTGCCAGCAGCATAGAGCGGGGTCTCTACGAGCAGTACTTC
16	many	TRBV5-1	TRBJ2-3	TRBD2	CASSLGVAGSTDTQYF	TGCGCCAGCAGCTTGGGGGTAGCGGGGAGCACAGATACGCAGTATTTT
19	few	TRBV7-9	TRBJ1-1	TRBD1	CASSSPAAPKQGEDTEAFF	TGTGCCAGCAGCTCCCCGGCTGCTCCTAAACAGGGGGAGGACACTGAAGCTTTCTTT
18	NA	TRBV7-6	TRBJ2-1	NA	CASSLESPEFLDNNEQFF	TGTGCCAGCAGCTTAGAGTCCCCCGAGTTTCTCGATAACAATGAGCAGTTCTTC
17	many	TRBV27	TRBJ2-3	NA	CASSLYGTLRPTDTQYF	TGTGCCAGCAGTTTATATGGGACGTTACGGCCCACAGATACGCAGTATTTT
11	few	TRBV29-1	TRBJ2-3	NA	CSVGSGNTQYF	TGCAGCGTTGGAAGTGGTAATACGCAGTATTTT
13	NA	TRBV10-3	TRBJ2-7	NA	CATNAATGLEQYF	TGTGCCACCAATGCAGCGACAGGCCTCGAGCAGTACTTC
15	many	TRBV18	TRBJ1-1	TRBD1	CASSPPTGESTEAFF	TGTGCCAGCTCACCGCCCACAGGGGAATCGACTGAAGCTTTCTTT
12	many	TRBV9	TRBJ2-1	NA	CASSAQGLLSFF	TGTGCCAGCAGCGCCCAGGGATTATTGTCGTTCTTC
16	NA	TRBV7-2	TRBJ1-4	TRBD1	CASSLGQAKLNEKLFF	TGTGCCAGCAGCCTCGGACAGGCGAAACTTAATGAAAAACTGTTTTTT
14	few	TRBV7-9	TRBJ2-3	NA	CASLLTGSTDTQYF	TGTGCCAGCCTTCTAACGGGGAGCACAGATACGCAGTATTTT
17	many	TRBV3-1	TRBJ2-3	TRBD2	CASSQEGLPRSTDTQYF	TGTGCCAGCAGCCAAGAGGGACTACCGAGAAGCACAGATACGCAGTATTTT
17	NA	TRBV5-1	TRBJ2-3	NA	CASSLSRGPPESDTQYF	TGCGCCAGCAGCTTATCTCGTGGGCCCCCGGAATCTGATACGCAGTATTTT
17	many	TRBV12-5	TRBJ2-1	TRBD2	CASGLSTRLAEKNEQFF	TGTGCTAGTGGTTTGTCCACTAGGCTAGCGGAAAAAAATGAGCAGTTCTTC
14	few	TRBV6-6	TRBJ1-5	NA	CASSYSGLHQPQHF	TGTGCCAGCAGTTACTCGGGGCTCCATCAGCCCCAGCATTTT
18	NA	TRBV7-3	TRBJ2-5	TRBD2	CASSLISGLAGDGETQYF	TGTGCCAGCAGCTTAATATCGGGACTAGCGGGAGACGGGGAGACCCAGTACTTC
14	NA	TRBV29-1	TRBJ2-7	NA	CSVNFADSPYEQYF	TGCAGCGTTAATTTCGCTGACAGTCCCTACGAGCAGTACTTC
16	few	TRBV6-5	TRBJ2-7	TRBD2	CASSYSRWSGREEQYF	TGTGCCAGCAGTTACTCGAGGTGGTCGGGGAGGGAGGAGCAGTACTTC
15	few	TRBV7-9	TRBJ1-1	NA	CASSSGVKRHTEAFF	TGTGCCAGCAGCTCCGGGGTGAAAAGGCACACTGAAGCTTTCTTT
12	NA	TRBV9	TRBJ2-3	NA	CASSAATDTQYF	TGTGCCAGCAGCGCCGCCACAGATACGCAGTATTTT
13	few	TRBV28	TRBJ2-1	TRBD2	CASSYSGRDEQFF	TGTGCCAGCAGTTATAGCGGGAGAGATGAGCAGTTCTTC
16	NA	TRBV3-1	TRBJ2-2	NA	CASSQASDGYTGELFF	TGTGCCAGCAGCCAAGCTTCCGACGGATACACCGGGGAGCTGTTTTTT
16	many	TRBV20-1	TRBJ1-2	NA	CSARTRGREAPYGYTF	TGCAGTGCTAGAACTCGGGGCAGGGAGGCTCCCTATGGCTACACCTTC
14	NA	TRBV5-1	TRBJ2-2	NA	CASSFEGGTGELFF	TGCGCCAGCAGCTTCGAAGGGGGTACCGGGGAGCTGTTTTTT
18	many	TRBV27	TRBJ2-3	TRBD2	CASSLFPPTSGTRDTQYF	TGTGCCAGCAGTTTATTTCCCCCAACTAGCGGGACTCGAGATACGCAGTATTTT
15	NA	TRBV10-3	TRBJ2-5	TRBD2	CAISERGDRQETQYF	TGTGCCATCAGTGAGCGGGGGGATCGGCAAGAGACCCAGTACTTC
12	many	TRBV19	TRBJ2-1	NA	CASNRGSVEQFF	TGTGCCAGTAACCGAGGGTCGGTAGAGCAGTTCTTC
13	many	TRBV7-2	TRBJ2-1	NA	CASSLSGGWEQFF	TGTGCCAGCAGCTTATCTGGGGGCTGGGAGCAGTTCTTC
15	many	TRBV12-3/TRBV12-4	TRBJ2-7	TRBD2	CASSLSSGRWREQYF	TGTGCCAGCAGTTTATCGAGCGGGAGGTGGCGGGAGCAGTACTTC
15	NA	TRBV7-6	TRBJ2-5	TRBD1	CASSSGQGGQETQYF	TGTGCCAGCAGCTCCGGACAGGGCGGGCAAGAGACCCAGTACTTC
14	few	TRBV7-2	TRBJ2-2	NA	CASSLGQVQGELFF	TGTGCCAGCAGCTTAGGACAGGTCCAAGGGGAGCTGTTTTTT